This entry is about one T cell receptor beta chain. Its antigen is as yet unknown. Trimming shortened V by 3 bases and J by 0 bases, and 11 bases separated the two germline ends. The CDR3 is 15 residues long. Germline values: CDR1 DFQATT, CDR2 SNEGSKA (reference sequence). A second 7 to 11 cycle PCR used barcoded and J-beta primers. Each cDNA molecule was tagged by a template-switch adaptor that had 12 random nucleotides. TCRdb itself ran the 5' RACE reads through MiXCR, one entry per CDR3 protein. Of hundreds of thousands of distinct CDR3 sequences listed, approximately 60% are singletons. This record belongs to a study of blood T cells in healthy people across ages. The study, taken as a whole, reports: TCR beta diversity tracked closely with naive T cell percentage. Diversity of TCR beta per million T cells declined in a roughly linear way with age.

The rearrangement uses TRBV20-1 and TRBJ1-4; D not certain. What was sequenced was blood. The source is a man in his forties or fifties in good health. The DNA for the CDR3 is TGCAGTGCTAGGAAGCGGAGGGCAACTAATGAAAAACTGTTTTTT. Residues: CSARKRRATNEKLFF.